The rows below give T cell receptor beta chains drawn from one sample of a study of blood T cells in healthy people across ages. TCRdb itself ran the 5' RACE reads through MiXCR, one entry per CDR3 protein. The sample yields under 1,000,000 distinct CDR3 sequences, 36% seen once. Input material: blood. These receptors came from a man aged 18 to 35 in good health. CDR3s include the opening cysteine and the closing phenylalanine or tryptophan. D genes are given only for firm matches. Only some rows state a clone size, as once, few, many or a class for expanded clones.

clone_size	d_call	v_call	j_call	cdr3_nt	cdr3_aa
NA	NA	TRBV10-3	TRBJ2-5	TGTGCCACCGCCGATGGACCCAATAACCGGGAGACCCAGTACTTC	CATADGPNNRETQYF
NA	NA	TRBV30	TRBJ1-5	TGTGTCTGGAGTTCCCGGACGGCCGGGCCCCAGCATTTT	CVWSSRTAGPQHF
NA	NA	TRBV12-3/TRBV12-4	TRBJ1-5	TGTGCCAGCAAGCTTAATAGCAATCAGCCCCAGCATTTT	CASKLNSNQPQHF
many	NA	TRBV28	TRBJ1-2	TGTGCCAGCAGTTTACCCGTCATCCGGGTCTACACCTTC	CASSLPVIRVYTF
few	TRBD2	TRBV5-1	TRBJ2-3	TGCGCCAGCAGCTTGGCTGACATGGCTCCGGGAGCGGGGATCCCTAGCACAGATACGCAGTATTTT	CASSLADMAPGAGIPSTDTQYF
many	TRBD1	TRBV12-3/TRBV12-4	TRBJ2-3	TGTGCCAGCAGTTTGACAGGGAGCACAGATACGCAGTATTTT	CASSLTGSTDTQYF
NA	TRBD2	TRBV13	TRBJ2-1	TGTGCCAGCAGCCTAGGTATGGATTCGGGAGGCGTACTTTACAATGAGCAGTTCTTC	CASSLGMDSGGVLYNEQFF
once	TRBD1	TRBV4-2	TRBJ2-1	TGTGTCAGCAGCCAAGAAGACAGGGGGACCTACAATGAGCAGTTCTTC	CVSSQEDRGTYNEQFF
NA	TRBD2	TRBV6-1	TRBJ2-2	TGTGCCAGCAGTGGGTCTAGCGGGGGGACCGGGGAGCTGTTTTTT	CASSGSSGGTGELFF
NA	NA	TRBV20-1	TRBJ1-5	TGCAGTGCTAGCCGTGGGTCGCCGGTTGGCAATCAGCCCCAGCATTTT	CSASRGSPVGNQPQHF
few	NA	TRBV3-1	TRBJ1-5	TGTGCCAGCAGCCAGACGCGGAATCAGCCCCAGCATTTT	CASSQTRNQPQHF
NA	TRBD2	TRBV6-2/TRBV6-3	TRBJ2-7	TGTGCCAGCAGTTCCCCGTACGGGGGGGCCATTTCCTCCTACAATGAGCAGTACTTC	CASSSPYGGAISSYNEQYF
NA	NA	TRBV7-7	TRBJ2-2	TGTGCCAGCAGCATGACAGAAAACACCGGGGAGCTGTTTTTT	CASSMTENTGELFF
NA	NA	TRBV4-2	TRBJ2-5	TGTGCCAGCAGCCAAGAGGTACAGGGCGGGAAGACCCAGTACTTC	CASSQEVQGGKTQYF
few	NA	TRBV15	TRBJ1-5	TGTGCCACCAGCAGAGAGGGCAGCCAAGACCAGCCCCAGCATTTT	CATSREGSQDQPQHF
NA	NA	TRBV2	TRBJ2-7	TGTGCCAGCAGTCGGGACTTCTCCTCCTACGAGCAGTACTTC	CASSRDFSSYEQYF
few	TRBD2	TRBV3-1	TRBJ2-1	TGTGCCAGCAGCCAAGGGATGGGACTAACGGCGTCCTACAATGAGCAGTTCTTC	CASSQGMGLTASYNEQFF
many	TRBD1	TRBV6-2/TRBV6-3	TRBJ1-5	TGTGCCAGCAGCACAGGGGGTAGCCGCAATCAGCCCCAGCATTTT	CASSTGGSRNQPQHF
many	NA	TRBV12-3/TRBV12-4	TRBJ2-5	TGTGCCTGCAGAGTCCAAGCGACCCAGTACTTC	CACRVQATQYF
NA	TRBD1	TRBV5-1	TRBJ2-1	TGCGCCAGCAGCCAACGAACTAAGGGGGCCCTCAATGAGCAGTTCTTC	CASSQRTKGALNEQFF
NA	NA	TRBV28	TRBJ2-5	TGTGCCAGCCGCCACGCAGGTGCGTTTGGAGAGACCCAGTACTTC	CASRHAGAFGETQYF
NA	TRBD1	TRBV7-2	TRBJ2-1	TGTGCCAGCAGGTACAGGGGCTCCGGGTCGGATGAGCAGTTCTTC	CASRYRGSGSDEQFF
NA	TRBD2	TRBV5-1	TRBJ2-1	TGCGCCAGCAGCTTAGCAGCGGGAGCAGGAGAGCAGTTCTTC	CASSLAAGAGEQFF
NA	TRBD1	TRBV6-5	TRBJ1-6	TGTGCCAGCAGTTACGTCCAGGGGGCCCGTAATTCACCCCTCCACTTT	CASSYVQGARNSPLHF
many	NA	TRBV20-1	TRBJ2-3	TGCAGTGCGTCACACGGGGGATCCACAGATACGCAGTATTTT	CSASHGGSTDTQYF
NA	NA	TRBV20-1	TRBJ2-6	TGCAGTGCTAGAGCAACAGAGGGCTCTGGGGCCAACGTCCTGACTTTC	CSARATEGSGANVLTF
NA	TRBD2	TRBV12-3/TRBV12-4	TRBJ2-7	TGTGCCGGCAGCCTAGCGGGGGGGCGGATGTACGAGCAGTACTTC	CAGSLAGGRMYEQYF
NA	NA	TRBV6-2/TRBV6-3	TRBJ2-7	TGTGCCAGCAGCCCCGGGACAAAGCAGTACTTC	CASSPGTKQYF
few	NA	TRBV6-5	TRBJ1-6	TGTGCCAGCAGTTACGGGGTCGAGAATTCACCCCTCCACTTT	CASSYGVENSPLHF
many	NA	TRBV20-1	TRBJ2-3	TGCAGTGCTAGAGATCAGGGGTTAACAGATACGCAGTATTTT	CSARDQGLTDTQYF
many	NA	TRBV15	TRBJ2-7	TGTGCCACCAGCAGAGATTCACTCAGGGTTCAAGGCGAGCAGTACTTC	CATSRDSLRVQGEQYF
NA	NA	TRBV2	TRBJ2-1	TGTGCCAGCAGTGTTTCAGCGTTTGCCTACAATGAGCAGTTCTTC	CASSVSAFAYNEQFF
few	TRBD1	TRBV5-6	TRBJ2-7	TGTGCCAGCAGCAGACGGGACAGGCCATACTACGAGCAGTACTTC	CASSRRDRPYYEQYF
NA	NA	TRBV20-1	TRBJ2-1	TGCAGTGCTGTACAGGGCGAAGGGGGGAGCAATGAGCAGTTCTTC	CSAVQGEGGSNEQFF
NA	NA	TRBV10-3	TRBJ1-1	TGTGCCATCTCGGGCAGGGCGGTCACTGAAGCTTTCTTT	CAISGRAVTEAFF
NA	NA	TRBV6-5	TRBJ2-7	TGTGCCAGCAGTGAACAGGGCCTTTTATCCTACGAGCAGTACTTC	CASSEQGLLSYEQYF
few	NA	TRBV6-6	TRBJ1-4	TGTGCCAGCAGTTATTCTGGGTTACTGTTTTTT	CASSYSGLLFF
many	TRBD1	TRBV6-5	TRBJ2-3	TGTGCCAGCACTTCTACAGGGGGCACAGATACGCAGTATTTT	CASTSTGGTDTQYF
many	NA	TRBV7-3	TRBJ1-2	TGTGCCAGCAGCTTATCCCCCGAAGATGGCTACACCTTC	CASSLSPEDGYTF
NA	TRBD1	TRBV6-2/TRBV6-3	TRBJ1-1	TGTGCCAGCAGTTATGGCTCGGGACAGAGGAACACTGAAGCTTTCTTT	CASSYGSGQRNTEAFF
few	NA	TRBV29-1	TRBJ1-1	TGCAGCGTTGTTTGGGTGAACACTGAAGCTTTCTTT	CSVVWVNTEAFF
few	TRBD2	TRBV9	TRBJ2-5	TGTGCCAGCAGCCCAGGACTAGCTCTAACCTTTAAAGAGACCCAGTACTTC	CASSPGLALTFKETQYF
many	NA	TRBV12-3/TRBV12-4	TRBJ2-5	TGTGCCAGCAGAATAGGGGCTAGCGCAGACCAAGAGACCCAGTACTTC	CASRIGASADQETQYF
many	NA	TRBV6-1	TRBJ2-7	TGTGCCAGCAGGAGCTCCTACGAGCAGTACTTC	CASRSSYEQYF
many	TRBD1	TRBV5-1	TRBJ2-3	TGCGCCAGCAGCCCCAATGGAATGACAGGGGAGGCAGATACGCAGTATTTT	CASSPNGMTGEADTQYF
many	NA	TRBV20-1	TRBJ1-2	TGCAGTGCTAGAGAAGGAACGCTCTATGGCTACACCTTC	CSAREGTLYGYTF
NA	NA	TRBV19	TRBJ1-5	TGTGCCAGTAGTGGGACTAGCACTGGTCAGCCCCAGCATTTT	CASSGTSTGQPQHF
NA	NA	TRBV3-1	TRBJ2-5	TGTGCCAGCAGCCAATCTAACCGGACAGAGACCCAGTACTTC	CASSQSNRTETQYF
NA	NA	TRBV9	TRBJ1-6	TGTGCCAGCAGCACCGGGGGCAGGGGTAATTCACCCCTCCACTTT	CASSTGGRGNSPLHF
many	NA	TRBV12-3/TRBV12-4	TRBJ2-7	TGTGCCAGCAGTTGGGGGGACGAGCAGTACTTC	CASSWGDEQYF
NA	NA	TRBV23-1	TRBJ1-4	TGCGCCACAAACCACCTGGACCCCAGCAATGAAAAACTGTTTTTT	CATNHLDPSNEKLFF
few	NA	TRBV3-1	TRBJ1-1	TGTGCCAGCAGCAGGAGGAGCACTGAAGCTTTCTTT	CASSRRSTEAFF
NA	NA	TRBV20-1	TRBJ1-2	TGCAGTGCGCCGGCAGGGATCGGTGACTATGGCTACACCTTC	CSAPAGIGDYGYTF
NA	TRBD2	TRBV12-3/TRBV12-4	TRBJ2-2	TGTGCCAGCAGTCCGATGAGAGCGGGGGGCCCCCAGGGGGAGCACGGGGAGCTGTTTTTT	CASSPMRAGGPQGEHGELFF
NA	NA	TRBV12-3/TRBV12-4	TRBJ1-1	TGTGCCAGCAGGGGAGGGGAAGGAACTGAAGCTTTCTTT	CASRGGEGTEAFF
NA	NA	TRBV4-3	TRBJ1-2	TGCGCCAGCAGCCAAGTCCGGGCGGGAACCTATGGCTACACCTTC	CASSQVRAGTYGYTF
NA	TRBD1	TRBV7-9	TRBJ2-1	TGTGCCAGCAGCTTAGTAGGGACAGGGGCCGTGAGGTCCTACAATGAGCAGTTCTTC	CASSLVGTGAVRSYNEQFF